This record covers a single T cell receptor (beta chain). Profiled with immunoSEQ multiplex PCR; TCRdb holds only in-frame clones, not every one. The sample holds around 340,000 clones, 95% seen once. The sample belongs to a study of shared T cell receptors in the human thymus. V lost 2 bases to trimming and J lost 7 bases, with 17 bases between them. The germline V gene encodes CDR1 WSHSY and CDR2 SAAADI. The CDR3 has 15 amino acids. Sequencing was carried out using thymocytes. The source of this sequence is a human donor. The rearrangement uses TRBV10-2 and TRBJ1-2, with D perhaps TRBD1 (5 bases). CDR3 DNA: TGCGCCAGCAGTGAGATTCCAGGGAAGTCTTGTGGCTACACCTTC. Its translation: CASSEIPGKSCGYTF.